The 17 T cell receptor beta chains given below trace back to one sample, sequenced in a study of blood T cells in healthy people across ages. A second PCR of roughly 7 to 11 cycles used a sample-barcoded 5' primer and a J-beta primer mix. Using its own MiXCR run on the 5' RACE reads, TCRdb lists one record per CDR3 protein. The sample shows 1.5 million to 2 million distinct CDR3 sequences, 28% of them seen only once. The sequencing input was blood. These receptors all come from a woman in her 30s in good health.

Ten or more counts support this clonotype. The genes are TRBV29-1 and TRBJ1-1; no reliable D call. The CDR3 totals 14 residues. Trimming took 2 bases from V and 0 from J, leaving 10 bases between them. In germline, CDR1 is SQVTM, CDR2 ANQGSEA. The CDR3 sequence is CSVESGSMNTEAFF. In DNA form, the CDR3 reads TGCAGCGTTGAATCCGGCTCAATGAACACTGAAGCTTTCTTT.

This clonotype was counted between two and nine times. V and J are TRBV20-1 and TRBJ2-3; D uncertain. Trimming pared 2 bases from V and 1 base from J, leaving 10 bases between. The CDR3 spans 14 residues. Germline lookup yields CDR1 DFQATT and CDR2 SNEGSKA (reference sequence). The CDR3 sequence: CSARFSGRTDTQYF. CDR3 sequence (DNA): TGCAGTGCTAGATTCTCAGGACGCACAGATACGCAGTATTTT.

This clonotype was seen many times. This chain uses TRBV10-3 with TRBJ2-3, with D unclear. Trimming stripped 6 bases from V and 4 bases from J, with 20 bases between. This CDR3 contains 16 residues. Germline lookup yields CDR1 ENHRY and CDR2 SYGVKD. CDR3 in amino acids: CAISTGPGLGPDTQYF. CDR3 nucleotides: TGTGCCATCAGCACGGGCCCCGGGTTAGGTCCAGATACGCAGTATTTT.

There are a few counts of this clonotype. J is TRBJ2-2 and V is TRBV3-1; 9 nucleotides line up with TRBD2. This CDR3 has 15 residues. V gave up 0 bases and J gave up 7 bases; unmatched junction bases: 3. Germline CDR1 and CDR2: LGHDT and YNNKEL (reference sequence). CDR3 loop: CASSQDLREGGELFF. CDR3 sequence (DNA): TGTGCCAGCAGCCAAGATTTGCGGGAGGGCGGGGAGCTGTTTTTT.

The gene calls are TRBV2 and TRBJ2-3; 9 bases are a match to TRBD2. CDR1 and CDR2 from the germline V gene are SNHLY and FYNNEI. This CDR3 region has 16 residues. J gave up 4 bases and V 3 bases, and 8 bases lay outside the gene matches. The CDR3 region is CASSEPGLAVSDTQYF. In DNA form, the CDR3 reads TGTGCCAGCAGTGAGCCGGGACTAGCCGTATCAGATACGCAGTATTTT. Drawing the rest from reference TRBV2 and TRBJ2-3, the complete variable domain is EPEVTQTPSHQVTQMGQEVILRCVPISNHLYFYWYRQILGQKVEFLVSFYNNEISEKSEIFDDQFSVERPDGSNFTLKIRSTKLEDSAMYFCASSEPGLAVSDTQYFGPGTRLTVL.

The chain couples TRBV3-1 to TRBJ2-3; D ambiguous. From germline, CDR1 is LGHDT and CDR2 YNNKEL (reference sequence). The germline V and J ends were trimmed by 1 base and 0 bases, with 11 bases remaining between them. The CDR3 contains 16 residues. Here the CDR3 DNA reads TGTGCCAGCAGCCAAGGCTTCGACGGTAGCACAGATACGCAGTATTTT. As protein: CASSQGFDGSTDTQYF.

The chain has TRBV5-5 and TRBJ1-1; 7 bases match TRBD1. CDR1 is SGHKS and CDR2 is YYEKEE in the germline V gene (reference sequence). CDR3 length equals 16 residues. V shed 2 bases and J 4 bases; nucleotides not matched to a gene: 11. The CDR3 nucleotides read TGTGCCAGCAGCTTTTTAGTGGCAGGGGGAAGCACTGAAGCTTTCTTT. It specifies CASSFLVAGGSTEAFF.

The chain carries TRBV7-9 and TRBJ2-5; 15 positions match TRBD2. Trimming removed 4 bases from V and 11 bases from J; junction bases left unmatched: 8. The germline V gene has CDR1 SEHNR and CDR2 FQNEAQ (reference sequence). The CDR3 consists of 15 residues. The CDR3 DNA follows: TGTGCCAGCAGCTATAAAGGACTAGCGGGAGGGGAGCAGTACTTC. This gives the protein CASSYKGLAGGEQYF.

This clonotype was found a few times. This chain connects TRBV29-1 to TRBJ2-1; 11 bases agree with TRBD2. The V and J ends lost 5 bases and 8 bases, in that order; junction bases with no gene match: 11. Germline-derived CDR1 and CDR2 are SQVTM and ANQGSEA. CDR3 length: 15 amino acids. DNA of the CDR3: TGCAGCGTTACGGGTAGCGGGAGGGCAGGCGATGAGCAGTTCTTC. As protein: CSVTGSGRAGDEQFF.

J is TRBJ2-7 and V is TRBV12-3 or TRBV12-4; 15 bases are shared with TRBD2. V shed 4 bases and J 4 bases; nucleotides not matched to a gene: 2. The CDR3 contains 15 residues. The CDR3 here is CASSSGTSGRYEQYF. The CDR3 nucleotides are TGTGCCAGCAGTTCCGGGACTAGCGGGAGGTACGAGCAGTACTTC.

This clonotype occurred a few times. The V gene is TRBV10-1, the J gene TRBJ2-5, with a possible D match to TRBD2 (6 bases). The length of the CDR3 is 13 residues. V shed 4 bases and J shed 11 bases, with 17 bases lying between them. The germline gives CDR1 WNHNN, CDR2 SYGVQD (reference sequence). CDR3 in amino acids: CASSASWGGEQYF. The CDR3 nucleotides read TGCGCCAGCAGTGCATCCTGGGGCGGGGAGCAGTACTTC.

This clonotype was seen a few times. V is TRBV12-3 or TRBV12-4 and J is TRBJ1-1; D may be TRBD1 (5 bases). CDR3 length: 13 residues. The germline V and J ends were trimmed by 7 bases and 1 base, with 10 bases remaining between them. The CDR3 coding sequence is TGTGCCAGCACCACGACAGCGAACACTGAAGCTTTCTTT. Translating it yields CASTTTANTEAFF.

Turning to this clonotype: The germline gene is not matched at one end of the junction; a read error may be the cause. The gene calls are TRBV29-1 and TRBJ2-5, with D perhaps matching TRBD2 (5 bases). This CDR3 spans 14 amino acids. Germline V gene sequence: CDR1 SQVTM, CDR2 ANQGSEA. The CDR3 sequence: CSVDGWRAQDTQYF. CDR3 nucleotides: TGCAGCGTTGACGGGTGGCGGGCCCAAGATACCCAGTACTTC.

This clonotype was seen more than once but under ten times. Relative to the germline gene, one junction end is altered; a read error may explain this. Here the CDR3 DNA reads TGCTGCAGTTTGGGGCAGCCCTCCTACGAGCAGTACTTC. Protein product: CCSLGQPSYEQYF. The V gene is TRBV28, the J gene TRBJ2-4; D is perhaps TRBD1 (5 bases). The J call is in doubt because the DNA end fits TRBJ2-7 better. Germline V gene sequence: CDR1 MDHEN, CDR2 SYDVKM. The CDR3 extends over 13 amino acids.

The V and J genes are TRBV12-3 or TRBV12-4 and TRBJ2-5; D ambiguous. TRBJ2-7 explains the end of the DNA better; the J call may be wrong. CDR3 length equals 13 residues. Here the CDR3 reads CASSLRGQREQYF. DNA for the CDR3: TGTGCCAGCAGCCTCCGCGGTCAACGCGAGCAGTACTTC.

Details on this clonotype: One end of the junction does not line up with germline, which may come from a read error. This chain connects TRBV5-1 to TRBJ2-1; 8 bases match TRBD1. The CDR3 length is 14 residues. Looked up from germline, CDR1 is SGHRS and CDR2 is YFSETQ. In DNA, the CDR3 is TGCGCCAGCAGCTCAGAGACAGGGGAAAATGGGCAGTTCTTC. Amino acid sequence: CASSSETGENGQFF.

The chain recombines TRBV14 with TRBJ2-6; D tentatively fits TRBD1 or TRBD2 (5 bases each). The CDR3 runs to 17 residues. Germline V gene data show CDR1 as SGHDN and CDR2 as FVKESK. V was trimmed by 4 bases and J by 5 bases, leaving 18 bases between them. CDR3 sequence (DNA): TGTGCCAGCAGCCGACCCGGGACGCAAGAAAGGGCCAACGTCCTGACTTTC. Translated: CASSRPGTQERANVLTF.